This T cell receptor beta chain was recovered during a study of cytotoxic CD8 clonotypes in ibrutinib-treated CLL. The study, taken as a whole, reports: Sustained-remission and progressing patients diverged in sampling times. The clonality rise at ibrutinib response reflected private clonotype expansion. At baseline, clonality was higher than in age-matched healthy donors and correlated with CD8+ counts.

TCRdb's table, derived via immunoSEQ multiplex PCR, lists solely in-frame clones and lacks some. The repertoire includes tens of thousands of clones, approximately 75% of them detected once, and about two fifths sits in the top ten. CDR1 and CDR2 (germline): MDHEN, SYDVKM. The CDR3 loop spans 13 amino acids. V lost 6 bases and J 5 bases, leaving 13 bases between the germline ends. Concerning this clone itself: Its target is unknown.

Sample: PBMCs, taken after 12 months of ibrutinib treatment. The chain carries TRBV28 and TRBJ1-1; D is unclear. The source is a human donor with chronic lymphocytic leukemia. The CDR3 region has the DNA TGTGCCAGCAGCTTCACGACCGGGACTGAAGCTTTCTTT. It specifies CASSFTTGTEAFF.